These 21 T cell receptor beta chains were all obtained from the same sample, sequenced in a study of blood T cells in healthy people across ages. Primers used in a second PCR of about 7 to 11 cycles were a sample-barcoded 5' primer and a J-beta primer mix. In TCRdb, the 5' RACE reads were re-called with MiXCR into one record per CDR3 protein. The top ten hold roughly 20% of the sample, which has a few hundred thousand distinct CDR3 sequences, roughly 29% seen once. The sequencing sample was made of blood. All receptors derive from a woman in her seventies in good health.

The J gene is TRBJ1-3, the V gene TRBV7-9, with D hard to call. The CDR3 extends over 15 amino acids. V was cut by 1 base and J by 2 bases, with 9 bases left in between. Germline V lookup: CDR1 SEHNR, CDR2 FQNEAQ (reference sequence). The CDR3 is CASSLVSGAGNTIYF. The CDR3 nucleotides read TGTGCCAGCAGCTTAGTGTCTGGGGCTGGAAACACCATATATTTT.

This clonotype was seen only a few times. The chain recombines TRBV6-5 with TRBJ1-4; TRBD1 aligns across 8 bases. From germline, CDR1 is MNHEY and CDR2 SVGAGI. The CDR3 runs 14 residues. After removal of 6 bases from V and 8 bases from J, the junction contained 8 bases not matched to a gene. CDR3 in amino acids: CASRSTGAGEKLFF. CDR3 DNA sequence: TGTGCCAGCAGATCGACAGGGGCCGGGGAAAAACTGTTTTTT.

This clonotype was counted only a few times. This chain joins TRBV12-3 or TRBV12-4 and TRBJ1-2, with unresolved D. V was cut by 3 bases and J by 4 bases, with 6 bases left in between. This CDR3 comprises 12 residues. Here the CDR3 DNA reads TGTGCCAGCAGTTTTGCTACCTATGGCTACACCTTC. It translates to CASSFATYGYTF.

In its sample, this clonotype was seen a few times. The chain is built from TRBV20-1 and TRBJ1-1; D remains unclear. CDR3 size: 15 residues. Germline-derived CDR1 and CDR2 are DFQATT and SNEGSKA (reference sequence). The V and J ends lost 3 bases and 4 bases respectively, with 18 bases between them. The CDR3 is CSASLRQYGSTEAFF. The DNA for the CDR3 is TGCAGTGCTAGCCTTAGACAATATGGTTCCACTGAAGCTTTCTTT.

The chain combines TRBV6-1 with TRBJ2-5; possibly TRBD1 for D (7 bases). The ends were cut back, 0 bases at V and 4 bases at J, with 12 bases in the middle. The CDR3 totals 15 residues. Germline values: CDR1 MNHNS, CDR2 SASEGT. CDR3 bases: TGTGCCAGCAGTGAAGCAGGCCAGGGGGGAGAGACCCAGTACTTC. It codes for CASSEAGQGGETQYF.

This clonotype came up many times. The gene calls are TRBV27 and TRBJ2-5; no reliable D call. The ends were cut back, 1 base at V and 5 bases at J, with 11 bases in the middle. Germline V lookup: CDR1 MNHEY, CDR2 SMNVEV (reference sequence). The length of the CDR3 is 14 residues. CDR3 sequence: CASSLWSSRETQYF. The CDR3 coding sequence is TGTGCCAGCAGTTTATGGTCCAGCCGGGAGACCCAGTACTTC.

With respect to this clonotype: One end of the junction is discordant with germline, which a read error may explain. V and J are TRBV9 and TRBJ2-5; 7 nucleotides match TRBD2. Germline V gene data show CDR1 as SGDLS and CDR2 as YYNGEE. This CDR3 comprises 15 residues. This CDR3 is CASRVAGRTDETQYF. CDR3 nucleotide sequence: TGTGCCAGCCGCGTAGCGGGCAGGACGGATGAGACCCAGTACTTC.

There are a few counts of this clonotype. The chain uses TRBV12-3 or TRBV12-4 and TRBJ2-2; 8 bases fit TRBD2. The CDR3 has 17 amino acids. V lost 3 bases to trimming and J lost 1 base; unmatched junction nucleotides: 7. The CDR3 DNA reads TGTGCCAGCAGTTTTTTCGTGAGCGGGGGGAACACCGGGGAGCTGTTTTTT. This codes for CASSFFVSGGNTGELFF.

This clonotype showed up just a few times. This rearrangement joins TRBV4-1 to TRBJ2-2; the D call may be TRBD1 or TRBD2 (5 bases each). Trimming left V 0 bases short and J 2 bases short, with 13 bases between. CDR1 and CDR2 (germline): MGHRA, YSYEKL. The CDR3 totals 17 residues. CDR3 loop: CASSQDQAGRNTGELFF. CDR3 bases: TGCGCCAGCAGCCAAGATCAGGCAGGGAGAAACACCGGGGAGCTGTTTTTT.

The chain is built from TRBV5-1 and TRBJ2-1; D is perhaps TRBD1 or TRBD2 (5 bases each). Germline CDR1 reads SGHRS; CDR2 reads YFSETQ. The CDR3 loop spans 14 amino acids. Trimming pared 3 bases from V and 7 bases from J, leaving 14 bases between. As DNA, the CDR3 is TGCGCCAGCAGCTACCCGGGGCCTACTAATGAGCAGTTCTTC. Protein: CASSYPGPTNEQFF.

This clonotype was counted a few times. The rearrangement joins TRBV7-2 to TRBJ2-5; 7 bases map to TRBD1. J lost 5 bases, V lost 5 bases, and 8 bases had no gene match. The CDR3 loop spans 14 amino acids. Germline CDR1 SGHTA, CDR2 FQGNSA. CDR3 region: CASSIRQGGETQYF. In nucleotides, the CDR3 is TGTGCCAGCAGCATACGACAGGGTGGGGAGACCCAGTACTTC.

This clonotype was counted only a few times. The V gene is TRBV7-2, the J gene TRBJ2-5, with D uncertain. The J call may be in error: the DNA end matches TRBJ2-7 better. From germline, CDR1 is SGHTA and CDR2 FQGNSA. The length of the CDR3 is 13 residues. In DNA, the CDR3 is TGTGCCAGCAGCTTAAACGGTCCGCTCGAGCAGTACTTC. Protein: CASSLNGPLEQYF.

The CDR3, as DNA: TGCAGTGCTAGAGACCCTCGGGAGGCGAGCACAGATACGCAGTATTTT. This gives the protein CSARDPREASTDTQYF. The chain links TRBV20-1 to TRBJ2-3; 7 bases line up with TRBD2. From germline, CDR1 is DFQATT and CDR2 SNEGSKA (reference sequence). The CDR3 has 16 residues. J gave up 0 bases and V 0 bases, and 6 bases lay outside the gene matches.

Only a few counts were recorded for this clonotype. The chain couples TRBV20-1 to TRBJ1-6, with 7 bases identical to TRBD1. After removal of 6 bases from V and 7 bases from J, the junction contained 6 bases not matched to a gene. Germline V CDR1 and CDR2: DFQATT, SNEGSKA (reference sequence). CDR3 length equals 13 residues. The CDR3 sequence: CSAATGANSPLHF. The CDR3 DNA sequence: TGCAGTGCAGCTACAGGGGCGAATTCACCCCTCCACTTT.

The gene calls are TRBV5-1 and TRBJ2-7; 11 nucleotides line up with TRBD1. V lost 0 bases to trimming and J lost 5 bases; unmatched junction nucleotides: 4. The CDR3 totals 15 residues. Per the germline V gene, CDR1 is SGHRS and CDR2 is YFSETQ. The chain's CDR3 is CASSLGWTGGHEQYF. DNA for the CDR3: TGCGCCAGCAGCTTGGGATGGACAGGGGGCCACGAGCAGTACTTC.

The rearrangement joins TRBV6-5 to TRBJ1-4; tentative D call: TRBD1 (5 bases). Trimming pared 5 bases from V and 7 bases from J, leaving 20 bases between. CDR1 and CDR2 from the germline V gene are MNHEY and SVGAGI. This CDR3 contains 16 residues. CDR3 residues: CASSPLRGGRSEKLFF. The CDR3 DNA is TGTGCCAGCAGTCCCCTCCGTGGGGGACGGAGTGAAAAACTGTTTTTT.

The table lists this clonotype with a few counts. The genes are TRBV7-2 and TRBJ2-5; 11 bases match TRBD2. CDR1 and CDR2 from the germline V gene are SGHTA and FQGNSA. CDR3 length: 14 residues. The V segment lost 5 bases and the J segment 4 bases; nucleotides outside the gene matches: 3. CDR3 sequence (DNA): TGTGCCAGCAGCATAACTAGCGGGGGAGAGACCCAGTACTTC. Translation gives CASSITSGGETQYF.

In this sample, this clonotype turned up a few times. Compared with germline, one end of the junction differs, possibly owing to a read error. The genes are TRBV18 and TRBJ2-1; D is uncertain. Per the germline V gene, CDR1 is KGHSH and CDR2 is LQKENI. The CDR3 has 14 amino acids. In DNA form, the CDR3 reads TGTGCCAGCTCACCGCCTAGAGTAGGCAATGAGCAGTCCTTC. It translates to CASSPPRVGNEQSF.

This chain links TRBV7-3 with TRBJ1-1; 7 positions match TRBD1. Trimming took 2 bases from V and 1 from J; bases not matched to a gene: 4. The CDR3 spans 15 residues. Germline lookup yields CDR1 SGHTA and CDR2 FQGTGA. CDR3 protein: CASSLRTGANTEAFF. The CDR3 DNA is TGTGCCAGCAGCTTACGGACAGGAGCGAACACTGAAGCTTTCTTT.

This clonotype was counted only a few times. The rearrangement uses TRBV30 and TRBJ1-3; the D is unclear. The ends were cut back, 3 bases at V and 4 bases at J, with 10 bases in the middle. The germline V gene has CDR1 GTSNPN and CDR2 SVGIG (reference sequence). This CDR3 comprises 13 residues. In nucleotides, the CDR3 is TGTGCCTGGAGACTGATTTCGGGAAACACCATATATTTT. This codes for CAWRLISGNTIYF.

The chain combines TRBV5-1 with TRBJ1-2; D is unresolved. This CDR3 is 12 amino acids long. Germline assignment: CDR1 SGHRS and CDR2 YFSETQ. V dropped 3 bases and J dropped 5 bases, with 8 bases sitting between them. Here the CDR3 reads CASSSGRYGYTF. The CDR3 DNA is TGCGCCAGCAGCTCCGGCAGATATGGCTACACCTTC.